Described below is a single T cell receptor (beta chain) sequence and its context. This record belongs to a study of blood T cell repertoires in COVID-19. Study-level information: The United States, Italy and Spain supplied acute and convalescent COVID-19 samples. PBMCs, B-cell-depleted T cells, or T cells provided the cDNA or gDNA that made up the material.

As processed by the authors: Nucleated cell number was recorded as an estimate derived from reference gene primer amplification. The protocol was immunoSEQ multiplex PCR, while the TCRdb copy is restricted to in-frame clones and leaves out a portion. Clone size and the V and J calls come from that table; the DNA yielded D and trimming. The table includes over 200,000 clones, approximately 84% detected once. Germline V lookup: CDR1 SNHLY, CDR2 FYNNEI. The CDR3 length is 14 residues. Germline trimming cut 3 bases from V and 5 bases from J; bases unmatched to any gene: 5. Source material: peripheral blood. The receptor comes from a man aged 35 to 55 with active or convalescent COVID-19. The chain couples TRBV2 to TRBJ2-7; 9 bases are shared with TRBD2. The CDR3 sequence is CASSDGTSFHEQYF. The DNA of the CDR3 is TGTGCCAGCAGTGATGGGACTAGCTTCCACGAGCAGTACTTC.